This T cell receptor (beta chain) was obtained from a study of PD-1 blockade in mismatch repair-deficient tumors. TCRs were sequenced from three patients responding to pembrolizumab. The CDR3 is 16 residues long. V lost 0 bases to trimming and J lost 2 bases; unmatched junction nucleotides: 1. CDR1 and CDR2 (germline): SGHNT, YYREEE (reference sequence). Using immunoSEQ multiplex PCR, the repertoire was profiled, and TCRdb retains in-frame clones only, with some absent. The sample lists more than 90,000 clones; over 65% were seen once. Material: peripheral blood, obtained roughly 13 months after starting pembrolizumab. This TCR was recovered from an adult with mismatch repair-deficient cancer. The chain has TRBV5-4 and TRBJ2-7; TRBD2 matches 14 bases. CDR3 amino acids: CASSLGGLAGAYEQYF. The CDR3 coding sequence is TGTGCCAGCAGCTTGGGGGGACTAGCGGGAGCCTACGAGCAGTACTTC. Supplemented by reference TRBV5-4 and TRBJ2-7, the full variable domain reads ETGVTQSPTHLIKTRGQQVTLRCSSQSGHNTVSWYQQALGQGPQFIFQYYREEENGRGNFPPRFSGLQFPNYSSELNVNALELDDSALYLCASSLGGLAGAYEQYFGPGTRLTVT.